The 23 T cell receptor beta chains below all came from one sample that was sequenced in a study of tumor-infiltrating lymphocytes in localized non-small cell lung cancer (dated by TCRdb to about 2021). The library was produced with the immunoSEQ multiplex PCR assay. TCRdb stores this immuneACCESS table with in-frame sequences only. Part of the clones is absent; in the studies checked, under half of the shortfall reflects unresolved V genes, and no reason is known for the rest. For this sample there are almost 5,000 clones; approximately 72% appear just once. Of the sample, 61% falls within the top ten clones. Sequencing was carried out using lung tumor tissue. The receptors were sampled from a human donor with non-small cell lung cancer.

The V call is TRBV19, the J call TRBJ2-4; 14 bases agree with TRBD2. The CDR3 consists of 19 residues. Germline V gene data show CDR1 as LNHDA and CDR2 as SQIVND (reference sequence). V was pared by 6 bases and J by 2 bases, with 12 bases of the junction left unmatched. DNA of the CDR3: TGTGCCAGTAGCCCGACTAGCGGGGGGGCTGAAGGGACCAAAAACATTCAGTACTTC. It codes for CASSPTSGGAEGTKNIQYF.

This chain joins TRBV28 and TRBJ1-1, with 9 bases identical to TRBD1. This CDR3 spans 14 amino acids. The trim removed 9 bases at V and 7 bases at J, leaving 12 bases unmatched. CDR1 is MDHEN and CDR2 is SYDVKM in the germline V gene. The CDR3 DNA reads TGTGCCAGTACAATACAGGGGGCTTACGGTGAAGCTTTCTTT. Residues: CASTIQGAYGEAFF.

This clone was recorded only once. The sample holds other DNA sequences that translate to the same CDR3. The chain employs TRBV27 and TRBJ1-2; tentative D call: TRBD1 (6 bases). The germline gives CDR1 MNHEY, CDR2 SMNVEV (reference sequence). The CDR3 extends over 14 amino acids. The ends were cut back, 3 bases at V and 4 bases at J, with 12 bases in the middle. The CDR3 here is CASSFRGAGYGYTF. The CDR3 coding sequence is TGTGCCAGCAGTTTCCGGGGGGCGGGCTATGGCTACACCTTC.

The chain joins TRBV27 to TRBJ2-1; 9 bases line up with TRBD1. Trimming took 5 bases from V and 3 from J; bases not matched to a gene: 8. The length of the CDR3 is 16 residues. Germline V gene sequence: CDR1 MNHEY, CDR2 SMNVEV (reference sequence). CDR3 DNA sequence: TGTGCCAGCAGTGTGGGACAGGGCAACTACTACAATGAGCAGTTCTTC. Amino acid sequence: CASSVGQGNYYNEQFF.

In DNA, the CDR3 is TGTGCCAGTAGTAAGACCAGGACCGAAACCTACGAGCAGTACTTC. Its protein is CASSKTRTETYEQYF. The rearrangement links TRBV19 to TRBJ2-7; the D is unclear. The CDR3 runs to 15 residues. Trimming took 4 bases from V and 2 from J, leaving 15 bases between them. Germline CDR1 LNHDA, CDR2 SQIVND (reference sequence).

The chain employs TRBV7-9 and TRBJ2-7; TRBD1 aligns across 9 bases. V trimming: 2 bases; J trimming: 5 bases; junction bases outside the gene matches: 7. The CDR3 covers 15 residues. Per the germline V gene, CDR1 is SEHNR and CDR2 is FQNEAQ (reference sequence). This chain's CDR3 is CASSLSRTGGDEQYF. The CDR3 DNA reads TGTGCCAGCAGCTTATCCCGAACAGGGGGCGACGAGCAGTACTTC.

This sequence joins TRBV5-1 and TRBJ2-1, with TRBD2 as a possible D gene (6 bases). Per germline, CDR1 SGHRS and CDR2 YFSETQ. V dropped 2 bases and J dropped 2 bases, with 14 bases sitting between them. The CDR3 contains 16 residues. This CDR3 is CASSFYAQRAYNEQFF. CDR3 nucleotide sequence: TGCGCCAGCAGCTTTTATGCCCAGCGGGCCTACAATGAGCAGTTCTTC.

V usage is TRBV25-1 and J usage is TRBJ2-5; TRBD2 agrees at 7 bases. V dropped 5 bases and J dropped 0; count of bases not matched to a gene: 9. Germline CDR1 is MGHDK and CDR2 is SYGVNS. There are 16 residues in the CDR3. This chain's CDR3 is CASSPAGESYQETQYF. For the CDR3, the DNA is TGTGCCAGCAGTCCGGCGGGGGAGAGTTACCAAGAGACCCAGTACTTC.

The J gene is TRBJ1-1, the V gene TRBV27; D unresolved. CDR3 length equals 14 residues. Germline CDR1 reads MNHEY; CDR2 reads SMNVEV (reference sequence). Trimming stripped 1 base from V and 8 bases from J, with 14 bases between. CDR3 amino acids: CASSLLGPPPEAFF. The CDR3, as DNA: TGTGCCAGCAGTTTATTAGGGCCCCCTCCAGAAGCTTTCTTT.

This clone was counted between two and nine times. An end of the junction differs from the germline gene, which may be a read error. The chain is built from TRBV7-7 and TRBJ2-3; TRBD2 matches at 7 bases. The CDR3 consists of 15 residues. The germline V gene has CDR1 SSHAT and CDR2 FNYEAQ (reference sequence). CDR3 in DNA: TGTGCTAGCAGCGCGGGGGTAGACAGCACAGATACGCAGTATTTT. Its translation: CASSAGVDSTDTQYF. Based on the CDR3 plus reference TRBV7-7 and TRBJ2-3, the full variable domain is GAGVSQSPRYKVTKRGQDVTLRCDPISSHATLYWYQQALGQGPEFLTYFNYEAQPDKSGLPSDRFSAERPEGSISTLTIQRTEQRDSAMYRCASSAGVDSTDTQYFGPGTRLTVL.

J is TRBJ2-1 and V is TRBV7-2, with TRBD2 matching over 10 bases. Trimming removed 8 bases from V and 10 bases from J; junction bases left unmatched: 11. In germline, CDR1 is SGHTA, CDR2 FQGNSA. The CDR3 consists of 14 residues. For the CDR3, the DNA is TGTGCCAGCTTTTGGGCTAGCGGGAGCCGGGAGCAGTTCTTC. This codes for CASFWASGSREQFF.

The genes are TRBV5-1 and TRBJ1-1; D gene ambiguous. The germline V gene encodes CDR1 SGHRS and CDR2 YFSETQ. V gave up 4 bases and J gave up 8 bases, with 15 bases separating them. CDR3 size: 13 residues. The CDR3 coding sequence is TGCGCCAGCAGCCGTGACCGAACAGCCGAAGCTTTCTTT. It encodes CASSRDRTAEAFF.

In this sample, this clone turned up a few times. The CDR3 protein is CASSVSGGAQDTQYF. The CDR3 nucleotides read TGTGCCAGCAGTGTCAGCGGGGGGGCCCAAGATACGCAGTATTTT. The chain joins TRBV6-4 to TRBJ2-3; TRBD2 matches at 10 bases. There are 15 residues in the CDR3. V lost 4 bases, J lost 5 bases, and 6 bases stayed unmatched. Germline lookup yields CDR1 MRHNA and CDR2 SNTAGT.

This clone was seen a handful of times. This chain joins TRBV11-2 and TRBJ2-7; tentative D call: TRBD1 (6 bases). The germline V and J ends were trimmed by 6 bases and 2 bases, with 11 bases remaining between them. This CDR3 contains 13 residues. Germline assignment: CDR1 SGHAT and CDR2 FQNNGV. In nucleotides, the CDR3 is TGTGCCAGCAGAAACGACAGGCCCTACGAGCAGTACTTC. Its protein is CASRNDRPYEQYF.

This chain joins TRBV6-6 and TRBJ2-7; TRBD2 matches 7 bases. V lost 6 bases and J lost 2; bases outside the gene matches: 7. The germline CDR1 and CDR2 sequences are MNHNY and SVGAGI (reference sequence). This CDR3 spans 14 amino acids. Written as DNA, the CDR3 is TGTGCCAGCAGCCCCGGGAGGTCCCCCTACGAGCAGTACTTC. Translating it yields CASSPGRSPYEQYF.

The genes are TRBV30 and TRBJ1-6; D is unresolved. Germline-derived CDR1 and CDR2 are GTSNPN and SVGIG (reference sequence). This CDR3 has 11 amino acids. The V end was cut by 1 base, the J end by 10 bases, with 5 bases between. CDR3 bases: TGTGCCTGGAGTGGTAGCTCACCCCTCCACTTT. Protein sequence: CAWSGSSPLHF.

The V gene is TRBV6-6, the J gene TRBJ2-7, with D perhaps matching TRBD2 (5 bases). CDR3 size: 14 residues. Germline V gene data show CDR1 as MNHNY and CDR2 as SVGAGI (reference sequence). V lost 2 bases to trimming and J lost 2 bases, with 10 bases between them. The CDR3, as DNA: TGTGCCAGCAGTTACACTGGGCGGGCCTACGAGCAGTACGTC. This codes for CASSYTGRAYEQYV.

The sample holds a few counts of this clone. The rearrangement uses TRBV10-3 and TRBJ2-7; TRBD1 is a possible D gene (8 bases). The CDR3 runs 13 residues. Germline V gene lookup returns CDR1 ENHRY and CDR2 SYGVKD. CDR3 DNA sequence: TGTGCCATCAGTGATGGAGCGGGACAGGTTCAGTCCGTC. Protein: CAISDGAGQVQSV.

By sample share, this clone is medium-sized. The chain has TRBV6-1 and TRBJ2-1; 7 bases fit TRBD2. Losses at the gene ends were 0 bases for V and 8 bases for J; bases not matched to a gene: 4. CDR1 MNHNS and CDR2 SASEGT come from the germline V gene. This CDR3 contains 14 residues. CDR3 protein: CASSEAGGSYEQFF. The CDR3 DNA reads as TGTGCCAGCAGTGAAGCGGGGGGGTCATATGAGCAGTTCTTC.

The chain couples TRBV11-2 to TRBJ2-7; perhaps TRBD1 as D (6 bases). Trimming pared 7 bases from V and 3 bases from J, leaving 16 bases between. The germline V gene has CDR1 SGHAT and CDR2 FQNNGV. The CDR3 is 14 residues long. DNA of the CDR3: TGTGCCAGCATGGCCGGGCAGGGGATCTACGAGCAGTACGTC. Encoded protein: CASMAGQGIYEQYV.

CDR3 amino acids: CASSVGFNEQFF. The CDR3 DNA follows: TGTGCCAGCAGCGTCGGGTTCAATGAGCAGTTCTTC. The chain recombines TRBV9 with TRBJ2-1; D gene ambiguous. Trimming removed 2 bases from V and 6 bases from J, with 6 bases in between. The V gene's germline CDR1 is SGDLS and CDR2 YYNGEE. The CDR3 spans 12 residues.

The chain couples TRBV7-2 to TRBJ1-5; 7 positions agree with TRBD1. Per the germline V gene, CDR1 is SGHTA and CDR2 is FQGNSA. Germline trimming cut 4 bases from V and 0 bases from J; bases unmatched to any gene: 3. The CDR3 runs to 15 residues. The CDR3 sequence: CASSSTGVSNQPQHF. CDR3 coding DNA: TGTGCCAGCAGCTCAACAGGGGTTAGCAATCAGCCCCAGCATTTT. The whole variable domain, remainder taken from reference TRBV7-2 and TRBJ1-5, is GAGVSQSPSNKVTEKGKDVELRCDPISGHTALYWYRQSLGQGLEFLIYFQGNSAPDKSGLPSDRFSAERTGGSVSTLTIQRTQQEDSAVYLCASSSTGVSNQPQHFGDGTRLSIL.

The V and J genes are TRBV10-3 and TRBJ2-3; 12 bases line up with TRBD2. After removal of 3 bases from V and 4 bases from J, the junction contained 11 bases not matched to a gene. Germline loops: CDR1 ENHRY, CDR2 SYGVKD. The CDR3 runs 18 residues. The CDR3 here is CAISDHHSPSGRADTQYF. CDR3 nucleotides: TGTGCCATCAGTGATCACCACTCACCTAGCGGGAGGGCAGATACGCAGTATTTT.